This T cell receptor (beta chain) came from a study of metastatic and nonmetastatic thyroid tumors. Study context: It was across blood and tumor or nodule tissue from malignant and benign thyroid patients that repertoires were compared. Study conclusions and caveats: Within blood and tumor, benign nodules reportedly had significantly lower TCR beta diversity than malignant thyroid tumors did.

Original analysis: Researchers built a distant-metastasis classifier for papillary thyroid cancer that drew on CDR3 differences across clinicopathological groups. With MiXCR, TCRdb reprocessed the PCR reads. The V and J calls and clone size are TCRdb's, not the authors'. The sample lists around 40,000 clones, approximately 18% occurring once. Germline V gene sequence: CDR1 SGHTA, CDR2 FQGNSA. The CDR3 runs to 16 residues. Between the trimmed V and J ends, which lost 0 bases and 14 bases, there was a span of 20 bases. Comment on this clone: The antigen is unknown.

Patients had received no treatment of any kind before thyroid surgery. Material for sequencing was blood. The V gene is TRBV7-2, the J gene TRBJ1-6; the D gene is possibly TRBD1 (6 bases). The TCR sequence derives from a male donor with papillary thyroid cancer or a benign thyroid nodule (not recorded which). Some clones in this sample may be carry-over from other donors' samples. DNA for the CDR3: TGTGCCAGCAGCTTAGCGCTGGGGGGCCTAAGATCATCCCTCCACTTT. It specifies CASSLALGGLRSSLHF.